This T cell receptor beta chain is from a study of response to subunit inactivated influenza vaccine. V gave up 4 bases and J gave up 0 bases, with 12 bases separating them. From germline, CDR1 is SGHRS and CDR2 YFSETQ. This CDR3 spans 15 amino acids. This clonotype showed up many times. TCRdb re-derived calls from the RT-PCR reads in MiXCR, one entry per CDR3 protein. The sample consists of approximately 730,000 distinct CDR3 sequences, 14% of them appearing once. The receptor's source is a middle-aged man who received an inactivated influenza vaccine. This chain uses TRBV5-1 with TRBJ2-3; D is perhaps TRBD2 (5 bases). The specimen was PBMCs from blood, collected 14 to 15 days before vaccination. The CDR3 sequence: CASSEGGISTDTQYF. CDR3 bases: TGCGCCAGCAGCGAGGGCGGAATCAGCACAGATACGCAGTATTTT.